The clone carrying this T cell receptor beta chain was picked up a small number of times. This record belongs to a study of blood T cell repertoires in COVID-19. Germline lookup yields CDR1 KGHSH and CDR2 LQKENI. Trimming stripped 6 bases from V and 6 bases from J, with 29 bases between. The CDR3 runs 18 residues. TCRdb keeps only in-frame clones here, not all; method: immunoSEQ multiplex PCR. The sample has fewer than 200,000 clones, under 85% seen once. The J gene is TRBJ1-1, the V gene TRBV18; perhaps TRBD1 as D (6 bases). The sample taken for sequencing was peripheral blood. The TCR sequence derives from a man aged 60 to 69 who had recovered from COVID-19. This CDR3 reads CASSTSLHARQASSEAFF. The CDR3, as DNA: TGTGCCAGCTCTACCTCTCTTCACGCCCGACAGGCGTCCTCTGAAGCTTTCTTT.